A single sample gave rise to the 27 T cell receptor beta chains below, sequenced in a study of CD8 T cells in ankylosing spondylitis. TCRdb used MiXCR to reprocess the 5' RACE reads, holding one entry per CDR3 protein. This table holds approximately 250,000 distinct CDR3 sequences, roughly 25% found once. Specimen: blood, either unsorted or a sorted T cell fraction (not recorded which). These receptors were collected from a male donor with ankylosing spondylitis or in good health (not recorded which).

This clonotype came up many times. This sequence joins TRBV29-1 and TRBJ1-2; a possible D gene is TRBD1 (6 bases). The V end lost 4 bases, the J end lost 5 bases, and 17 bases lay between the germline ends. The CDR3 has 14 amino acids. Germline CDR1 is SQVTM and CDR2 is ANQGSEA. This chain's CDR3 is CSVAAQGSGYGYTF. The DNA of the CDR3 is TGCAGCGTTGCCGCACAGGGCTCGGGTTATGGCTACACCTTC. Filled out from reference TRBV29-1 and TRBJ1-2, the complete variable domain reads SAVISQKPSRDICQRGTSLTIQCQVDSQVTMMFWYRQQPGQSLTLIATANQGSEATYESGFVIDKFPISRPNLTFSTLTVSNMSPEDSSIYLCSVAAQGSGYGYTFGSGTRLTVV.

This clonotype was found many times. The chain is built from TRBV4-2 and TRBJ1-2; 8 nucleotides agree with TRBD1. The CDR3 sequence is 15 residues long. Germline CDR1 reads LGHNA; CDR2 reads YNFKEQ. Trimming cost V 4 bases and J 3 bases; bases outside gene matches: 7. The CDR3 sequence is CASSPSTGVDYGYTF. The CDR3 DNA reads TGTGCCAGCAGCCCATCGACAGGGGTGGACTATGGCTACACCTTC.

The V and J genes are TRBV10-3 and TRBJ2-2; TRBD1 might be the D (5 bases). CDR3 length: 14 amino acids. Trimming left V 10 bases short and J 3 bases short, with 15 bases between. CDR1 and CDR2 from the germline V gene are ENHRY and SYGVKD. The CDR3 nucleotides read TGTGCCACCCAGGGCTCTTCGGACACCGGGGAGCTGTTTTTT. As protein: CATQGSSDTGELFF.

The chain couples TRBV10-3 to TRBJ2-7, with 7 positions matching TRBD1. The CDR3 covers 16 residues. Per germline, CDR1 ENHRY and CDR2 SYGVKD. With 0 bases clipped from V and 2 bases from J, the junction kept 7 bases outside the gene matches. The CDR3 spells CAISESDRDRTYEQYF. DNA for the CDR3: TGTGCCATCAGTGAGTCCGACAGGGACCGCACCTACGAGCAGTACTTC.

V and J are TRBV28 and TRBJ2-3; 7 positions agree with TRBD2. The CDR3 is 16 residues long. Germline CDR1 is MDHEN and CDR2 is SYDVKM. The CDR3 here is CAAPEGRGLVTDTQYF. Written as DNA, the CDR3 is TGTGCTGCCCCCGAGGGGAGGGGATTGGTCACAGATACGCAGTATTTT.

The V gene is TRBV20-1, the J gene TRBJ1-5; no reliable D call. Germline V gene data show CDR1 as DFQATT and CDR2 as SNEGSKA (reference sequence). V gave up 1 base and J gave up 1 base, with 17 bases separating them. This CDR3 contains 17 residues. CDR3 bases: TGCAGTGCTAGAGGTGCGACGCGACCGGGGAGCAATCAGCCCCAGCATTTT. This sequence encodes CSARGATRPGSNQPQHF.

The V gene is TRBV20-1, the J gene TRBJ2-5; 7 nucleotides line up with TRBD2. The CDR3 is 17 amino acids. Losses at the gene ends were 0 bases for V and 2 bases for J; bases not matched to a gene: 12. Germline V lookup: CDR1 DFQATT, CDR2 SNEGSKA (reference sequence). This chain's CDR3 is CSARDWGSGRGQETQYF. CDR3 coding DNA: TGCAGTGCTAGAGATTGGGGGTCAGGGAGGGGTCAAGAGACCCAGTACTTC.

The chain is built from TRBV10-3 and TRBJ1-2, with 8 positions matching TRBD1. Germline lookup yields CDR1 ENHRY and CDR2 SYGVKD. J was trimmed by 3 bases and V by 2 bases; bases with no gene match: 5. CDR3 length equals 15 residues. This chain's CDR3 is CAISERQGTDYGYTF. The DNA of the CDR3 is TGTGCCATCAGTGAGCGACAGGGGACGGACTATGGCTACACCTTC.

CDR3 protein: CASSEARQGRGTQYF. The CDR3 DNA reads as TGTGCCAGCAGTGAAGCGCGTCAGGGGCGAGGGACCCAGTACTTC. The rearrangement uses TRBV2 and TRBJ2-5; D possibly corresponds to TRBD1 (6 bases). The CDR3 has 15 residues. Looked up from germline, CDR1 is SNHLY and CDR2 is FYNNEI. The V gene lost 0 bases and the J gene lost 7 bases, with 15 bases spanning the gap.

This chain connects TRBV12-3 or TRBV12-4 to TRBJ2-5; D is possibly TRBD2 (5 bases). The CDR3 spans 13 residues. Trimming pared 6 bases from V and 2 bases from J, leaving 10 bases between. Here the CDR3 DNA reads TGTGCCAGCAGACGACTAAATCAAGAGACCCAGTACTTC. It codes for CASRRLNQETQYF.

CDR3 in DNA: TGTGCCAGCAGCTTGGTCGGAGGGTCGGACGAGCAGTACTTC. Residues: CASSLVGGSDEQYF. The chain carries TRBV5-5 and TRBJ2-7; TRBD2 might be the D (6 bases). The germline V gene encodes CDR1 SGHKS and CDR2 YYEKEE (reference sequence). CDR3 length equals 14 residues. The germline V and J ends were trimmed by 0 bases and 5 bases, with 12 bases remaining between them. Based on the CDR3 plus reference TRBV5-5 and TRBJ2-7, the full variable domain is DAGVTQSPTHLIKTRGQQVTLRCSPISGHKSVSWYQQVLGQGPQFIFQYYEKEERGRGNFPDRFSARQFPNYSSELNVNALLLGDSALYLCASSLVGGSDEQYFGPGTRLTVT.

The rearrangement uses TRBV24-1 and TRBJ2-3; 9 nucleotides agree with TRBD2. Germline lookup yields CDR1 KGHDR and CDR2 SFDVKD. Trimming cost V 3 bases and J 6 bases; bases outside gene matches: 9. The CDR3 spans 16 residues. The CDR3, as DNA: TGTGCCACCAGTGATGCCCGGACTAGCGATGGGGATACGCAGTATTTT. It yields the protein CATSDARTSDGDTQYF.

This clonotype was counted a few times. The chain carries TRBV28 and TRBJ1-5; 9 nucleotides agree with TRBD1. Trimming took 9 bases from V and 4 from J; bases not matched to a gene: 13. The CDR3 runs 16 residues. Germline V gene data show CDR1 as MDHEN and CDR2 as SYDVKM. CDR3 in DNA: TGTGCCAGTAGCCGGGGTGGGGACAGGGTAAATCAGCCCCAGCATTTT. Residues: CASSRGGDRVNQPQHF. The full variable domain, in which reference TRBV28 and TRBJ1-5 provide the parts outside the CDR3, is DVKVTQSSRYLVKRTGEKVFLECVQDMDHENMFWYRQDPGLGLRLIYFSYDVKMKEKGDIPEGYSVSREKKERFSLILESASTNQTSMYLCASSRGGDRVNQPQHFGDGTRLSIL.

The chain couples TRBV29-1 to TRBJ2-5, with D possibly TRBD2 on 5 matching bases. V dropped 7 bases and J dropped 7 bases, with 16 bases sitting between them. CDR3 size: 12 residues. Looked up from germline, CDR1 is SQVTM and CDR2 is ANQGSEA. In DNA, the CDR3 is TGCAGCGCCGCGGGCACTACGGGGACCCAGTACTTC. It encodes CSAAGTTGTQYF.

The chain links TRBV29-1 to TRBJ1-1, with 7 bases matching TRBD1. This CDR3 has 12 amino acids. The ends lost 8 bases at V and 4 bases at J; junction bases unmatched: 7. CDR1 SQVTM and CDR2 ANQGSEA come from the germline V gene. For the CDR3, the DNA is TGCAGCACCTCCTCAGGGGGCACTGAAGCTTTCTTT. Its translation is CSTSSGGTEAFF. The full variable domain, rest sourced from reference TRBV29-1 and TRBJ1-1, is SAVISQKPSRDICQRGTSLTIQCQVDSQVTMMFWYRQQPGQSLTLIATANQGSEATYESGFVIDKFPISRPNLTFSTLTVSNMSPEDSSIYLCSTSSGGTEAFFGQGTRLTVV.

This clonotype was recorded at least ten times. The CDR3 DNA reads as TGTGCCAGCTCCACAGCACTGAACACTGAAGCTTTCTTT. This translates into CASSTALNTEAFF. J is TRBJ1-1 and V is TRBV18; D not certain. CDR3 length: 13 residues. Looked up from germline, CDR1 is KGHSH and CDR2 is LQKENI. The V and J ends lost 6 bases and 0 bases respectively, with 8 bases between them. Based on the CDR3 plus reference TRBV18 and TRBJ1-1, the full variable domain is NAGVMQNPRHLVRRRGQEARLRCSPMKGHSHVYWYRQLPEEGLKFMVYLQKENIIDESGMPKERFSAEFPKEGPSILRIQQVVRGDSAAYFCASSTALNTEAFFGQGTRLTVV.

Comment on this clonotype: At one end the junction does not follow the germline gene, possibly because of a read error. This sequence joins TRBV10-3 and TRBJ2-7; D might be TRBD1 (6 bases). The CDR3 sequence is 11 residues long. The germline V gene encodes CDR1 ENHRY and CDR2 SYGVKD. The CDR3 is CAVRGNRSFYF. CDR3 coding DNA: TGTGCCGTCAGGGGCAACAGATCTTTTTACTTC.

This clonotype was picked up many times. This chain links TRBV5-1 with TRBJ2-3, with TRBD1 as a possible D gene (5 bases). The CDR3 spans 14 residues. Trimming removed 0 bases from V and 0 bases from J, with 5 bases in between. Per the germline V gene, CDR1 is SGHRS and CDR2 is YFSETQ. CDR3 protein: CASSLGGSTDTQYF. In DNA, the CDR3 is TGCGCCAGCAGCTTGGGGGGCAGCACAGATACGCAGTATTTT.

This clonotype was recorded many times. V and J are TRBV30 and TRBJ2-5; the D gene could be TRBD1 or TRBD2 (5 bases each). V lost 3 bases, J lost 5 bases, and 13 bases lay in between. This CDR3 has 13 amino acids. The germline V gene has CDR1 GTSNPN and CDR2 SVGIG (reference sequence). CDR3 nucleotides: TGTGCCTGGAGGCGAGGGGAAAGGGAGACCCAGTACTTC. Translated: CAWRRGERETQYF. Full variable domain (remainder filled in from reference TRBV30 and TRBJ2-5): SQTIHQWPATLVQPVGSPLSLECTVEGTSNPNLYWYRQAAGRGLQLLFYSVGIGQISSEVPQNLSASRPQDRQFILSSKKLLLSDSGFYLCAWRRGERETQYFGPGTRLLVL.

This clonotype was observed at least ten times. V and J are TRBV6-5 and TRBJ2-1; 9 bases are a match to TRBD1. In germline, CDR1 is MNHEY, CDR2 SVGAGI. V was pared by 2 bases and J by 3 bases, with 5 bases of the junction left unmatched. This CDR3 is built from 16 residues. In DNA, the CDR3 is TGTGCCAGCAGTTACGGGCCGGGACAGGGCTACAATGAGCAGTTCTTC. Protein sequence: CASSYGPGQGYNEQFF.

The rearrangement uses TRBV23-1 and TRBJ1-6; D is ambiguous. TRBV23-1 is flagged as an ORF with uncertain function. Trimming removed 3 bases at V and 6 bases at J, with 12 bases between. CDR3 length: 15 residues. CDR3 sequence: CASSHDELFNSPLHF. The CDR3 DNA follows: TGCGCCAGCAGTCACGACGAATTGTTTAATTCACCCCTCCACTTT.

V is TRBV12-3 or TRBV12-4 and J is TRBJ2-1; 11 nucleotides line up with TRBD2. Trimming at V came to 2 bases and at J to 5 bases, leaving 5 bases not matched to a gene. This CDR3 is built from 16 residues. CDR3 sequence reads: CASSLRGLAAHNEQFF. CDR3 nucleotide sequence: TGTGCCAGCAGTTTAAGGGGACTAGCGGCCCACAATGAGCAGTTCTTC.

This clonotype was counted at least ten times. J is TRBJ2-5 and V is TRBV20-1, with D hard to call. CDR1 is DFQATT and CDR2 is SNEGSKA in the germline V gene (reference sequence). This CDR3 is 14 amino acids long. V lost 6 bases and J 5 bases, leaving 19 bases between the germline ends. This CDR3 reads CSAPPLASWETQYF. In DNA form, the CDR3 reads TGCAGTGCCCCCCCCCTGGCTAGTTGGGAGACCCAGTACTTC.

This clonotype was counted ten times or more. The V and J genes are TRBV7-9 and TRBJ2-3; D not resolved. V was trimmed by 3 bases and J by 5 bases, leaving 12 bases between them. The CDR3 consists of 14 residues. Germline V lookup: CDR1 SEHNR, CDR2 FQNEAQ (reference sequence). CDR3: CASSLLKRRDTQYF. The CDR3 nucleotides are TGTGCCAGCAGCTTGCTCAAACGACGAGATACGCAGTATTTT. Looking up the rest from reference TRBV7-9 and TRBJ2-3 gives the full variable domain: DTGVSQNPRHKITKRGQNVTFRCDPISEHNRLYWYRQTLGQGPEFLTYFQNEAQLEKSRLLSDRFSAERPKGSFSTLEIQRTEQGDSAMYLCASSLLKRRDTQYFGPGTRLTVL.

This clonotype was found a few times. The CDR3 reads CASTLAGAETQYF. CDR3 bases: TGTGCCAGCACCCTAGCGGGGGCCGAGACCCAGTACTTC. The V gene is TRBV6-2 or TRBV6-3, the J gene TRBJ2-5; 10 bases match TRBD2. Unmatched junction bases numbered 4, after V lost 7 bases and J lost 5 bases. Germline V gene data show CDR1 as MNHEY and CDR2 as SVGEGT. The length of the CDR3 is 13 residues.

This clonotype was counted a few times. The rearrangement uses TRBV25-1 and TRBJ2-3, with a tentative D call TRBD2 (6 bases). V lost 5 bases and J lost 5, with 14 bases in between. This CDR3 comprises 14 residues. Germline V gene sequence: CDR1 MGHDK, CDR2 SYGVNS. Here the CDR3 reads CASSLARTKDTQYF. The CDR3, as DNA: TGTGCCAGCAGTCTAGCCCGGACTAAAGATACGCAGTATTTT.

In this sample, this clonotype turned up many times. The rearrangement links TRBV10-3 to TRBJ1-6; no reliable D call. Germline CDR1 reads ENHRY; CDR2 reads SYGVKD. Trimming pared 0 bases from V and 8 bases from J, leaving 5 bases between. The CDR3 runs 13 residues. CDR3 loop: CAISESWDSPLHF. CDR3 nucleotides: TGTGCCATCAGTGAGTCGTGGGATTCACCCCTCCACTTT.